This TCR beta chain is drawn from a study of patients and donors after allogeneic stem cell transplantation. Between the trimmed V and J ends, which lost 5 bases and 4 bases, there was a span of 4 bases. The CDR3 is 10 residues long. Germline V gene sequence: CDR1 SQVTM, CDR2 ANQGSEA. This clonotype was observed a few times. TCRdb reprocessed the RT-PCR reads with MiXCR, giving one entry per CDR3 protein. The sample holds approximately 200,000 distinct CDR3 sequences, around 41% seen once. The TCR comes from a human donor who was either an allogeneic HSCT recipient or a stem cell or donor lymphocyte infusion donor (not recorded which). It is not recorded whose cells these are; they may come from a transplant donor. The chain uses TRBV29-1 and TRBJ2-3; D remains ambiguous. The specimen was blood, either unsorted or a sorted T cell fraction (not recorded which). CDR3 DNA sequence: TGCAGCGTTTCGGCAGATACGCAGTATTTT. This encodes CSVSADTQYF.